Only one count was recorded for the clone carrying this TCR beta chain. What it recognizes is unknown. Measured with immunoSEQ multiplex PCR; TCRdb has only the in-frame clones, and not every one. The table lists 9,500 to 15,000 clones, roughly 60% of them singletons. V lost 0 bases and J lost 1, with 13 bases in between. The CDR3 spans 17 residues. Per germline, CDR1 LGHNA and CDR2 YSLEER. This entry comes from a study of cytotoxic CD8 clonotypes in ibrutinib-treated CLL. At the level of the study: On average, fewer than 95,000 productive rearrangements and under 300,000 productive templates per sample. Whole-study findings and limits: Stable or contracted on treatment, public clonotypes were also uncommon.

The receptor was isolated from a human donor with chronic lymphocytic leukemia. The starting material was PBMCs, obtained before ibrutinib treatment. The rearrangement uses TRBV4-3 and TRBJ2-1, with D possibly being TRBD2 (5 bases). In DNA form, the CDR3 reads TGCGCCAGCAGCCAAGATCCGTCCGGGGAATCCTACAATGAGCAGTTCTTC. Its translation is CASSQDPSGESYNEQFF.